A single TCR beta chain is shown here with its context. Produced via immunoSEQ multiplex PCR; TCRdb's table is partial and in-frame only. The specimen's table records about 190,000 clones. The source of the sample is a study of control samples from healthy donors and cancer patients. The receptor's source is a woman in her thirties in good health. The sequenced sample consisted of blood.

The CDR3 is CASSPRVRVYEQYF. DNA for the CDR3: TGTGCCAGCAGTCCCCGGGTTAGGGTCTACGAGCAGTACTTC. This chain uses TRBV28 with TRBJ2-7; D gene unclear. Germline V CDR1 and CDR2: MDHEN, SYDVKM. With 5 bases removed from V and 3 bases from J, the gap between germline ends came to 14 bases. This CDR3 is 14 amino acids long.